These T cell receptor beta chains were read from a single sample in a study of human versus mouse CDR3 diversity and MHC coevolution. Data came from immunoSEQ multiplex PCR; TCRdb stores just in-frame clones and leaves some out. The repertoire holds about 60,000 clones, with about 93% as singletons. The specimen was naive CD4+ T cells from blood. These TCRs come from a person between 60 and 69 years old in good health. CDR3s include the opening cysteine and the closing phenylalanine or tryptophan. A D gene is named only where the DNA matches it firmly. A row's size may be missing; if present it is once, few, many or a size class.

CDR3nt: TGCGCCAGCAGCTTGGGGGACTCCCCGAGGGCTGGGCAGTACTTC; CDR3aa: CASSLGDSPRAGQYF; v_gene: TRBV5-1; abundance: NA; j_gene: TRBJ2-7; d_gene: NA
CDR3nt: TGTGCCAGCAGGGAACCTGGGGCGGTAACGGTACAGTACACAGATACGCAGTATTTT; CDR3aa: CASREPGAVTVQYTDTQYF; v_gene: TRBV2; abundance: NA; j_gene: TRBJ2-3; d_gene: NA
CDR3nt: TGTGCCAGCTCACCCAGGGGTAATCAGCCCCAGCATTTT; CDR3aa: CASSPRGNQPQHF; v_gene: TRBV18; abundance: NA; j_gene: TRBJ1-5; d_gene: NA
CDR3nt: TGTGCCTGGACCAGAGGGGGGGCGTCGGGGACAAACACCATATATTTT; CDR3aa: CAWTRGGASGTNTIYF; v_gene: TRBV30; abundance: NA; j_gene: TRBJ1-3; d_gene: NA
CDR3nt: TGTGCCATCAGCGAACCGGGACTAAGGATCAACAATGAGCAGTTCTTC; CDR3aa: CAISEPGLRINNEQFF; v_gene: TRBV10-3; abundance: once; j_gene: TRBJ2-1; d_gene: TRBD2
CDR3nt: TGTGCCAGTAGTATTACAGGGACGTTCAATGAAAAACTGTTTTTT; CDR3aa: CASSITGTFNEKLFF; v_gene: TRBV19; abundance: NA; j_gene: TRBJ1-4; d_gene: NA
CDR3nt: TGTGCCAGCAGCTCCGGGACAAGGAGAAACTATGGCTACACCTTC; CDR3aa: CASSSGTRRNYGYTF; v_gene: TRBV2; abundance: NA; j_gene: TRBJ1-2; d_gene: NA
CDR3nt: TGTGCCAGCAGCTTAGCTGCTTTGGGCACTTTTATGGCTGGCTACACCTTC; CDR3aa: CASSLAALGTFMAGYTF; v_gene: TRBV7-8; abundance: NA; j_gene: TRBJ1-2; d_gene: NA
CDR3nt: TGCGCCAGCACGCCACAACCCGGACTCTACTACGAGCAGTACTTC; CDR3aa: CASTPQPGLYYEQYF; v_gene: TRBV4-1; abundance: NA; j_gene: TRBJ2-7; d_gene: NA
CDR3nt: TGTGCCAGCAGCCAAGAGGAGGGAGAGACCCAGTACTTC; CDR3aa: CASSQEEGETQYF; v_gene: TRBV14; abundance: once; j_gene: TRBJ2-5; d_gene: NA
CDR3nt: TGTGCCAGCAGCTCGACAGGGGAGGGGTATGGCTACACCTTC; CDR3aa: CASSSTGEGYGYTF; v_gene: TRBV7-9; abundance: NA; j_gene: TRBJ1-2; d_gene: TRBD1
CDR3nt: TGTGCCAGCAGCTTGGGGGCTAGGGGAACTGAAGCTTTCTTT; CDR3aa: CASSLGARGTEAFF; v_gene: TRBV5-6; abundance: NA; j_gene: TRBJ1-1; d_gene: NA
CDR3nt: TGTGCCAGCAGCGTAGCCGTAGCGGGAACCGCAGATACGCAGTATTTT; CDR3aa: CASSVAVAGTADTQYF; v_gene: TRBV9; abundance: NA; j_gene: TRBJ2-3; d_gene: TRBD2
CDR3nt: TGTGCCAGCAGCCCTACTATAGCGGAGACCTACGAGCAGTACTTC; CDR3aa: CASSPTIAETYEQYF; v_gene: TRBV11-3; abundance: NA; j_gene: TRBJ2-7; d_gene: NA
CDR3nt: TGTGCCAGCAGCTTAGCCGGGGGTTTTGGTGAGACCCAGTACTTC; CDR3aa: CASSLAGGFGETQYF; v_gene: TRBV11-3; abundance: NA; j_gene: TRBJ2-5; d_gene: NA
CDR3nt: TGTGCCAGCAGCCAAGATTTCGGGAGGGCCGCCGCCGGGGAGCTGTTTTTT; CDR3aa: CASSQDFGRAAAGELFF; v_gene: TRBV14; abundance: NA; j_gene: TRBJ2-2; d_gene: TRBD2
CDR3nt: TGTGCCAGCAGTTTCCGACAGGGGAGAACTTTCTTT; CDR3aa: CASSFRQGRTFF; v_gene: TRBV27; abundance: NA; j_gene: TRBJ1-1; d_gene: TRBD1
CDR3nt: TGTGCCTGGAGTGATCCAAGGAAGGACAGTGGATATAGCAATCAGCCCCAGCATTTT; CDR3aa: CAWSDPRKDSGYSNQPQHF; v_gene: TRBV30; abundance: NA; j_gene: TRBJ1-5; d_gene: NA
CDR3nt: TGTGCCAGCAGCAAAGTCTCGGGGGGGGAGATGGGGCCCCAGTACTTC; CDR3aa: CASSKVSGGEMGPQYF; v_gene: TRBV21-1; abundance: NA; j_gene: TRBJ2-7; d_gene: NA
CDR3nt: TGTGCCAGCGCCCCCCCCCGAGGCAGTAACACTGAAGCTTTCTTT; CDR3aa: CASAPPRGSNTEAFF; v_gene: TRBV28; abundance: NA; j_gene: TRBJ1-1; d_gene: NA
CDR3nt: TGTGCCAGCAGCACTACAGGGCGGGAAGCTTTCTTT; CDR3aa: CASSTTGREAFF; v_gene: TRBV5-4; abundance: NA; j_gene: TRBJ1-1; d_gene: NA
CDR3nt: TGTGCCAGCTCACGGGGAGTGCCCAGCCCCACCGGGGAGCTGTTTTTT; CDR3aa: CASSRGVPSPTGELFF; v_gene: TRBV18; abundance: NA; j_gene: TRBJ2-2; d_gene: NA
CDR3nt: TGTGCCAGTAGTAGGGGCGGGGCCAGCAATCAGCCCCAGCATTTT; CDR3aa: CASSRGGASNQPQHF; v_gene: TRBV19; abundance: NA; j_gene: TRBJ1-5; d_gene: NA
CDR3nt: TGTGCCAGCAGCGCCTGGGGGGACTTTAATGAAAAACTGTTTTTT; CDR3aa: CASSAWGDFNEKLFF; v_gene: TRBV9; abundance: NA; j_gene: TRBJ1-4; d_gene: NA
CDR3nt: TGTGCTAGTGGTACAGGAAATGCCCACTATGGCTACACCTTC; CDR3aa: CASGTGNAHYGYTF; v_gene: TRBV12-5; abundance: NA; j_gene: TRBJ1-2; d_gene: NA
CDR3nt: TGTGCCACCAGCAGGCTGCCCGGACTAGCGGGAGGCACAGATACGCAGTATTTT; CDR3aa: CATSRLPGLAGGTDTQYF; v_gene: TRBV15; abundance: NA; j_gene: TRBJ2-3; d_gene: TRBD2
CDR3nt: TGTGCCAGCAACAGGGGAATCTATGGCTACACCTTC; CDR3aa: CASNRGIYGYTF; v_gene: TRBV2; abundance: NA; j_gene: TRBJ1-2; d_gene: TRBD1
CDR3nt: TGTGCCAGTAGTATAGATACAGGGTTCTGGCCCAAGTACACTGAAGCTTTCTTT; CDR3aa: CASSIDTGFWPKYTEAFF; v_gene: TRBV19; abundance: NA; j_gene: TRBJ1-1; d_gene: NA